These T cell receptor beta chains were read from a single sample in a study of cytomegalovirus exposure and HLA in healthy donors. Produced via immunoSEQ multiplex PCR; TCRdb's table is partial and in-frame only. The sample includes over 150,000 clones, around 72% of them seen just once. Sequencing input: PBMCs. The receptor set was obtained from a woman aged 45-65 years in good health and CMV-seropositive. Both conserved end residues are part of each CDR3. A D gene is named only where the DNA matches it firmly. For some rows the clone size is stated as once, few or many, or as a class when expanded; others skip it.

cdr3_nt | cdr3_aa | d_call | j_call | v_call | clone_size
TGTGCCAGCAGTTTGGGGTGGGACAGGGGGCCCTATGGCTACACCTTC | CASSLGWDRGPYGYTF | TRBD1 | TRBJ1-2 | TRBV28 | .
TGTGCCAGTAGTTTACAACAGGGGGTAGAAGAGACCCAGTACTTC | CASSLQQGVEETQYF | TRBD1 | TRBJ2-5 | TRBV19 | .
TGTGCCAGCAGCTTCAGGGGAGATAGCAATCAGCCCCAGCATTTT | CASSFRGDSNQPQHF | . | TRBJ1-5 | TRBV7-2 | .
TGTGCCAGCAGTGCGGACAGATCTGGGGCCAACGGCCTGACTTTC | CASSADRSGANGLTF | . | TRBJ2-6 | TRBV6-1 | .
TGTGCCAGCTCACTTGGGACAGGGCGTAGGAACTACAATGAGCAGTTCTTC | CASSLGTGRRNYNEQFF | TRBD1 | TRBJ2-1 | TRBV18 | .
TGCGCCAGCAGCTTGGACAGGGGGTGGTCTGAAGCTTTCTTT | CASSLDRGWSEAFF | TRBD1 | TRBJ1-1 | TRBV5-1 | few
TGTGCCAGCAGCCCCGGACTAGCGGGAGTCTACGAGCAGTACTTC | CASSPGLAGVYEQYF | TRBD2 | TRBJ2-7 | TRBV7-8 | once
TGTGCCAGCTGCCCGGGACAGGGAGTCTACGAGCAGTACTTC | CASCPGQGVYEQYF | TRBD1 | TRBJ2-7 | TRBV7-9 | .
TGTGCCAGCAGCCAGTCGACAGCTAAGCAGTACTTC | CASSQSTAKQYF | . | TRBJ2-5 | TRBV13 | .
TGTGCCAGCAGCTTAGAGGCAGGGGCATACGAGCAGTACTTC | CASSLEAGAYEQYF | . | TRBJ2-7 | TRBV7-2 | .
TGTGCCTGGAGCATGGGGGGCTCCTACAATGAGCAGTTCTTC | CAWSMGGSYNEQFF | . | TRBJ2-1 | TRBV30 | once
TGCAGCGTTCTGGACGGGACTACGAACACCGGGGAGCTGTTTTTT | CSVLDGTTNTGELFF | TRBD2 | TRBJ2-2 | TRBV29-1 | .
TGTGCCAGCAGGGGGACAGCTGGGGCCAACGTCCTGACTTTC | CASRGTAGANVLTF | TRBD1 | TRBJ2-6 | TRBV5-4 | few
TGTGCCAGCAGCCAAGCCGGACAGGCTAACTATGGCTACACCTTC | CASSQAGQANYGYTF | TRBD1 | TRBJ1-2 | TRBV4-2 | .
TGTGCCAGCAGTGGAGGGAAGGGGACTTACGAGCAGTACTTC | CASSGGKGTYEQYF | . | TRBJ2-7 | TRBV6-4 | few
TGTGCCAGCAGTCAACGCCAGGGGGCGGCAGAGACCCAGTACTTC | CASSQRQGAAETQYF | TRBD1 | TRBJ2-5 | TRBV28 | few
TGCAGCGCCCCCAGGGGAAACTATGGCTACACCTTC | CSAPRGNYGYTF | . | TRBJ1-2 | TRBV29-1 | once
TGTGCCAGCAGTTTCCCGGGACAGGGGATATCCGGGGCCAACGTCCTGACTTTC | CASSFPGQGISGANVLTF | TRBD1 | TRBJ2-6 | TRBV28 | .
TGTGCCAGCAGCGTCAGCGGTCACCTCACCGGGGAGCTGTTTTTT | CASSVSGHLTGELFF | . | TRBJ2-2 | TRBV9 | few
TGTGCCAGCAGCTCCCTAGCGGGAGTAGAGACCCAGTACTTC | CASSSLAGVETQYF | TRBD2 | TRBJ2-5 | TRBV7-3 | .
TGCGCCAGCAGCCAACTAGCGGGACCCGGAAACACCGGGGAGCTGTTTTTT | CASSQLAGPGNTGELFF | TRBD2 | TRBJ2-2 | TRBV4-3 | .
TGTGCCAGCAGTTTAATACTAGTAAAGGTCAATGAGCAGTTCTTC | CASSLILVKVNEQFF | . | TRBJ2-1 | TRBV27 | .
TGTGCCAGCGGATCAGGGGTCTCCTACGAGCAGTACTTC | CASGSGVSYEQYF | . | TRBJ2-7 | TRBV6-1 | medium-sized